Included here is one T cell receptor (beta chain) sequence, with context. Per the study methods: Amplification with reference gene primers provided the estimates of nucleated cell counts. Libraries were prepared by immunoSEQ multiplex PCR; TCRdb keeps only in-frame clonotypes and omits some of them. V, J and clone size derive from that table, while D and trimming were established from the DNA sequence. This table holds approximately 85,000 clones, approximately 86% found once. Trimming cost V 6 bases and J 4 bases; bases outside gene matches: 4. CDR1 and CDR2 from the germline V gene are SNHLY and FYNNEI. This CDR3 has 14 amino acids. The data derive from a study of blood T cell repertoires in COVID-19. Study-level information: Sites in the United States, Italy and Spain provided acute and convalescent COVID-19 samples. Sources were T cells, B-cell-depleted T cells, or PBMCs; the material itself was cDNA or gDNA.

The chain couples TRBV2 to TRBJ1-3; TRBD1 matches at 9 bases. Material: peripheral blood. The sequence was collected from a woman aged 50 to 65 with active or convalescent COVID-19. The CDR3 DNA is TGTGCCAGCAGGGCCGGGACAGGGGGAAACACCATATATTTT. This codes for CASRAGTGGNTIYF.